The clone carrying this TCR beta chain was observed once. A read error may produce the germline difference seen at one junction end. This sample is drawn from a study of T cell repertoires in cytomegalovirus infection. The CDR3 contains 13 residues. From germline, CDR1 is LGHDT and CDR2 YNNKEL (reference sequence). MiXCR was run by TCRdb on the reads, yielding one entry per CDR3 protein. The profile shows about 260,000 distinct CDR3 sequences, approximately 9.2% of them singletons. Sequenced material: PBMCs. The gene calls are TRBV3-1 and TRBJ2-7, with unresolved D. This TCR was sampled from a human donor in good health (CMV status not recorded). Some clones in this sample may be carry-over from other donors' samples. The CDR3 region has the DNA TGTGCCAGCAGCCAAGATTACTCCAGAGCAAAGGCCTTC. Its protein product is CASSQDYSRAKAF.